This T cell receptor beta chain was sequenced for a study of T cell repertoires in cytomegalovirus infection. About the study: CMV infection together with matching HLA type was indicated by public TCR beta signatures.

Remarks on this clonotype: Its cognate antigen is unknown.

TCRdb processed the reads anew with MiXCR; each CDR3 protein has one entry. Of around 570,000 distinct CDR3 sequences listed, over 35% are singletons. There are 15 residues in the CDR3. Germline V gene sequence: CDR1 LNHDA, CDR2 SQIVND (reference sequence). Losses at the gene ends were 5 bases for V and 10 bases for J; bases not matched to a gene: 14. The rearrangement joins TRBV19 to TRBJ2-1; 7 bases are a match to TRBD1. This receptor was identified in a human donor in good health (CMV status not recorded). Some clones in this sample may be carry-over from other donors' samples. Sequencing was performed on cultured PBMCs, taken from culture after CMV antigen stimulation. CDR3 nucleotide sequence: TGTGCCAGTAGTGTCGCGGCAGGGGGTCTCGGGGAGCAGTTCTTC. As protein: CASSVAAGGLGEQFF.